This passage covers 21 T cell receptor beta chains from one sample sequenced in a study of blood T cells in healthy people across ages. Through a sample-barcoded 5' primer and a J-beta primer mix, a second PCR was run for roughly 6 to 11 cycles. TCRdb reanalysed the 5' RACE reads using MiXCR and keeps one entry per CDR3 protein. Here the sample spans 750,000 or so distinct CDR3 sequences, approximately 25% being singletons. Another study also made use of these data, one on T cells of mothers and their children.

The source material was blood. The origin of the receptors is a boy aged 5-17 years in good health.

This chain links TRBV6-5 with TRBJ1-1; D possibly corresponds to TRBD1 (6 bases). The CDR3 contains 14 residues. The germline gives CDR1 MNHEY, CDR2 SVGAGI. Trimming shortened V by 2 bases and J by 4 bases, and 11 bases separated the two germline ends. The DNA for the CDR3 is TGTGCCAGCAGTTACGGGGGCGCTGGCACTGAAGCTTTCTTT. It codes for CASSYGGAGTEAFF.

J is TRBJ1-1 and V is TRBV29-1, with 7 bases lining up with TRBD1. The CDR3 is made up of 17 amino acids. Germline V CDR1 and CDR2: SQVTM, ANQGSEA. After removal of 3 bases from V and 0 bases from J, the junction contained 13 bases not matched to a gene. As DNA, the CDR3 is TGCAGCGTTGAGAAAGATAAAGGGGGCAGTGTGAACACTGAAGCTTTCTTT. The encoded protein is CSVEKDKGGSVNTEAFF.

This clonotype was picked up a small number of times. The chain joins TRBV29-1 to TRBJ2-5; TRBD2 matches at 13 bases. V trimming: 4 bases; J trimming: 2 bases; junction bases outside the gene matches: 10. The CDR3 contains 17 residues. The V gene's germline CDR1 is SQVTM and CDR2 ANQGSEA. CDR3 nucleotide sequence: TGCAGCGTTGTACGGGGACTAGCGGGAAGGTGGCAAGAGACCCAGTACTTC. Translated: CSVVRGLAGRWQETQYF.

The V gene is TRBV9, the J gene TRBJ2-7, with 12 bases that match TRBD1. V gave up 3 bases and J gave up 6 bases; unmatched junction bases: 7. This CDR3 is 15 amino acids long. Germline CDR1 is SGDLS and CDR2 is YYNGEE. The CDR3 DNA sequence: TGTGCCAGCAGCGAGTCCGGGACAGGGGGCTCCGAGCAGTACTTC. This sequence encodes CASSESGTGGSEQYF.

This clonotype was counted a few times. The chain has TRBV3-1 and TRBJ2-1; 13 nucleotides line up with TRBD2. This CDR3 comprises 15 residues. V gave up 4 bases and J gave up 12 bases; unmatched junction bases: 9. The germline V gene has CDR1 LGHDT and CDR2 YNNKEL (reference sequence). DNA of the CDR3: TGTGCCAGCAGCCCCGGGACTAGCGGGGTGGGTCGGCAGTTCTTC. This translates into CASSPGTSGVGRQFF.

This chain uses TRBV9 with TRBJ2-1, with D possibly TRBD1 on 5 matching bases. The closer fit of TRBJ2-5 to the DNA end suggests the J call may be wrong. The CDR3 runs to 13 residues. Per germline, CDR1 SGDLS and CDR2 YYNGEE. CDR3 in DNA: TGTGCCAGCACCTCGGACATTAAAGAGACCCAGTACTTC. Translated: CASTSDIKETQYF.

The CDR3 spells CASHQGVTEAFF. In DNA, the CDR3 is TGTGCCAGCCACCAGGGAGTCACTGAAGCTTTCTTT. The chain links TRBV6-5 to TRBJ1-1, with D possibly being TRBD1 (5 bases). Germline lookup yields CDR1 MNHEY and CDR2 SVGAGI. The CDR3 runs 12 residues. The V and J ends lost 8 bases and 4 bases respectively, with 11 bases between them.

This clonotype was recorded a few times. The rearrangement joins TRBV29-1 to TRBJ2-5; D ambiguous. The last part of the DNA fits TRBJ2-7 better; the J call may be wrong. The CDR3 covers 12 residues. Per the germline V gene, CDR1 is SQVTM and CDR2 is ANQGSEA. This CDR3 reads CSVEGDTYEQYF. CDR3 nucleotide sequence: TGCAGCGTTGAAGGAGACACCTACGAGCAGTACTTC.

The chain joins TRBV29-1 to TRBJ1-2; maybe TRBD1 (5 bases). The CDR3 runs to 12 residues. Trimming removed 6 bases at V and 8 bases at J, with 16 bases between. The V gene's germline CDR1 is SQVTM and CDR2 ANQGSEA. The DNA of the CDR3 is TGCAGCGTCCAGACGGGGGGGAGAGGCTACACCTTC. This encodes CSVQTGGRGYTF.

This rearrangement joins TRBV4-2 to TRBJ2-3; maybe TRBD1 (6 bases). The CDR3 extends over 16 amino acids. Germline V gene data show CDR1 as LGHNA and CDR2 as YNFKEQ. The V end lost 3 bases, the J end lost 4 bases, and 17 bases lay between the germline ends. The CDR3 region has the DNA TGTGCCAGCAGCCAGCCCCCGGGACAAGCAGCAGATACGCAGTATTTT. Its translation is CASSQPPGQAADTQYF.

The J gene is TRBJ2-2, the V gene TRBV7-9; 7 positions agree with TRBD1. Germline CDR1 is SEHNR and CDR2 is FQNEAQ (reference sequence). V lost 5 bases and J lost 2; bases outside the gene matches: 5. The CDR3 sequence is 15 residues long. DNA for the CDR3: TGTGCCAGCAGCGGAGACAGGGATAACACCGGGGAGCTGTTTTTT. Its translation is CASSGDRDNTGELFF. Using reference TRBV7-9 and TRBJ2-2 for the parts outside the CDR3, the full variable domain is DTGVSQNPRHKITKRGQNVTFRCDPISEHNRLYWYRQTLGQGPEFLTYFQNEAQLEKSRLLSDRFSAERPKGSFSTLEIQRTEQGDSAMYLCASSGDRDNTGELFFGEGSRLTVL.

The V and J genes are TRBV27 and TRBJ2-6; possibly TRBD1 for D (6 bases). Germline V lookup: CDR1 MNHEY, CDR2 SMNVEV (reference sequence). CDR3 size: 16 residues. Trimming removed 6 bases at V and 0 bases at J, with 12 bases between. In DNA form, the CDR3 reads TGTGCCAGCAGAAAGGACAGCTTCTCTGGGGCCAACGTCCTGACTTTC. Protein product: CASRKDSFSGANVLTF.

This clonotype was counted many times. The gene calls are TRBV7-2 and TRBJ2-5; D not resolved. Germline-derived CDR1 and CDR2 are SGHTA and FQGNSA. The V and J ends lost 2 bases and 1 base respectively, with 5 bases between them. This CDR3 has 13 amino acids. CDR3 loop: CASSLLFQETQYF. The DNA of the CDR3 is TGTGCCAGCAGCTTACTGTTCCAAGAGACCCAGTACTTC.

V and J are TRBV12-3 or TRBV12-4 and TRBJ1-1, with 7 bases identical to TRBD1. J was trimmed by 1 base and V by 7 bases; bases with no gene match: 6. This CDR3 contains 14 residues. The CDR3 sequence: CASNSGTENTEAFF. The CDR3 DNA reads TGTGCCAGCAATTCCGGGACAGAGAACACTGAAGCTTTCTTT.

This clonotype was observed a few times. The chain carries TRBV13 and TRBJ2-7; 10 positions agree with TRBD2. The CDR3 sequence is 16 residues long. Germline V CDR1 and CDR2: PRHDT, FYEKMQ (reference sequence). V shed 0 bases, J shed 2 bases, and the junction held 4 bases outside the gene matches. The CDR3 sequence is CASSLGGSGRAYEQYF. CDR3 sequence (DNA): TGTGCCAGCAGCTTAGGAGGAAGCGGGAGGGCCTACGAGCAGTACTTC.

This clonotype has a handful of counts. The chain links TRBV4-3 to TRBJ2-3; 9 nucleotides line up with TRBD2. The CDR3 runs to 16 residues. Germline V gives CDR1 LGHNA, CDR2 YSLEER. After removal of 0 bases from V and 4 bases from J, the junction contained 5 bases not matched to a gene. CDR3 coding DNA: TGCGCCAGCAGCCAAGATGCTAGCGGGGCCTCAGATACGCAGTATTTT. Its protein product is CASSQDASGASDTQYF.

V is TRBV4-1 and J is TRBJ2-5; D gene unclear. The J call may not be correct, given that the DNA end is closer to TRBJ2-1. CDR3 length: 15 residues. CDR1 and CDR2 (germline): MGHRA, YSYEKL. CDR3: CASSQVGSRVDEQFF. CDR3 nucleotide sequence: TGCGCCAGCAGCCAAGTTGGTTCGAGAGTCGATGAGCAGTTCTTC.

A few counts support this clonotype. The chain is built from TRBV6-5 and TRBJ1-6; D call uncertain. Trimming cost V 2 bases and J 6 bases, with 5 bases left between them. The germline V gene has CDR1 MNHEY and CDR2 SVGAGI. The CDR3 runs to 13 residues. The DNA for the CDR3 is TGTGCCAGCAGTTACAGGGTTAATTCACCCCTCCACTTT. This encodes CASSYRVNSPLHF.

This clonotype was picked up a small number of times. This chain links TRBV20-1 with TRBJ2-6; D remains unclear. Germline CDR1 is DFQATT and CDR2 is SNEGSKA (reference sequence). CDR3 length: 13 residues. Trimming left V 4 bases short and J 1 base short, with 5 bases between. CDR3 amino acids: CSATGSGANVLTF. The CDR3 region has the DNA TGCAGTGCTACAGGATCTGGGGCCAACGTCCTGACTTTC.

This clonotype was detected a few times. The chain joins TRBV7-9 to TRBJ2-3; 7 bases map to TRBD2. The germline gives CDR1 SEHNR, CDR2 FQNEAQ (reference sequence). After removal of 1 base from V and 3 bases from J, the junction contained 10 bases not matched to a gene. There are 17 residues in the CDR3. CDR3 bases: TGTGCCAGCAGCTTAGTGTTTAGCGCCGGGAGGACAGATACGCAGTATTTT. It is translated as CASSLVFSAGRTDTQYF.

In its sample, this clonotype was seen a few times. This chain connects TRBV2 to TRBJ2-5; no firm D call. V was shortened by 5 bases and J by 2 bases, with 12 bases between the two germline ends. The germline gives CDR1 SNHLY, CDR2 FYNNEI. The CDR3 loop spans 14 amino acids. The CDR3 reads CASSRVYLQETQYF. The CDR3 DNA follows: TGTGCCAGCAGTCGGGTCTACCTACAAGAGACCCAGTACTTC.